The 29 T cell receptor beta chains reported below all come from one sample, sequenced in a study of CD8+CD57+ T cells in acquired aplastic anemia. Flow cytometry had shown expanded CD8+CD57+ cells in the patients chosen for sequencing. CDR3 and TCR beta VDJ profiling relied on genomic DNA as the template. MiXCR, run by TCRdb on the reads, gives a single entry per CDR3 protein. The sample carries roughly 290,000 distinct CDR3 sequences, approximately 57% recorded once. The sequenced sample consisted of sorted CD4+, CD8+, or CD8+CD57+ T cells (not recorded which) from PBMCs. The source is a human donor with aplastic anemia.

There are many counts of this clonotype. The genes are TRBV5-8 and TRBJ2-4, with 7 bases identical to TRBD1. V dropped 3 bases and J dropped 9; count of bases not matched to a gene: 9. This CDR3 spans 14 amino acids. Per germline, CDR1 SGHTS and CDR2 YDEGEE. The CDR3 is CASSSQTGISIQYF. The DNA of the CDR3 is TGTGCCAGCAGCTCCCAGACAGGGATTAGCATTCAGTACTTC.

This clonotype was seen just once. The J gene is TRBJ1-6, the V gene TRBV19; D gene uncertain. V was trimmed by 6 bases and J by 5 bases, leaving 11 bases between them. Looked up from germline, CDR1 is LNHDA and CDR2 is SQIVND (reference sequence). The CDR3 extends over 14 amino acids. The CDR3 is CASRAEADNSPLHF. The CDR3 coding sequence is TGTGCCAGTAGGGCAGAAGCAGATAATTCACCCCTCCACTTT.

The CDR3: CASSLRPQGVGGTEAFF. The CDR3 coding sequence is TGTGCCAGCAGCTTAAGGCCACAGGGGGTAGGGGGCACTGAAGCTTTCTTT. The chain uses TRBV7-3 and TRBJ1-1; TRBD1 agrees at 8 bases. The CDR3 totals 17 residues. In germline, CDR1 is SGHTA, CDR2 FQGTGA. V was pared by 1 base and J by 4 bases, with 11 bases of the junction left unmatched.

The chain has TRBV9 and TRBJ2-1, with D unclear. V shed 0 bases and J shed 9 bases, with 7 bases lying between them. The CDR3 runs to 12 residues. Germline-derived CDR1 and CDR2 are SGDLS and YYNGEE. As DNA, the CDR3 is TGTGCCAGCAGCGTAGAGGCTACTGAGCAGTTCTTC. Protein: CASSVEATEQFF.

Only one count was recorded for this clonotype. CDR3 DNA: TGTGCCACCCAAAGGACTAGCGGGATGGATGAGCAGTTCTTC. It is translated as CATQRTSGMDEQFF. The chain uses TRBV19 and TRBJ2-1; 12 positions agree with TRBD2. The CDR3 is 14 amino acids. CDR1 and CDR2 from the germline V gene are LNHDA and SQIVND (reference sequence). J gave up 8 bases and V 10 bases, and 9 bases lay outside the gene matches.

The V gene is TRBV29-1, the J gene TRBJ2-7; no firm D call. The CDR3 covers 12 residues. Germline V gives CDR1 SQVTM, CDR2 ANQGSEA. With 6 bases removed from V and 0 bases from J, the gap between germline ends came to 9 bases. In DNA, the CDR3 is TGCAGCGTGGCCCCTAGCTCCTACGAGCAGTACTTC. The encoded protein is CSVAPSSYEQYF.

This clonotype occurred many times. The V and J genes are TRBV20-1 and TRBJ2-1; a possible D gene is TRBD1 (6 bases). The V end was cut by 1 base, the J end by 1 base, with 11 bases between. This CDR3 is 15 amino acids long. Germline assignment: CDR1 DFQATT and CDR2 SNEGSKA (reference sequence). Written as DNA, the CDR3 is TGCAGTGCTAGAGTCAGGGGCCTATCCTACAATGAGCAGTTCTTC. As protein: CSARVRGLSYNEQFF.

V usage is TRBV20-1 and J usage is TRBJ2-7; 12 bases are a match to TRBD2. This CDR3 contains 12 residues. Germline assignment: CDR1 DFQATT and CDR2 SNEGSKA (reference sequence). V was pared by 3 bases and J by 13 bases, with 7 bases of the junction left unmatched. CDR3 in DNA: TGCAGTGCTAGGGACGGGACTAGCGGGTCATACTTC. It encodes CSARDGTSGSYF.

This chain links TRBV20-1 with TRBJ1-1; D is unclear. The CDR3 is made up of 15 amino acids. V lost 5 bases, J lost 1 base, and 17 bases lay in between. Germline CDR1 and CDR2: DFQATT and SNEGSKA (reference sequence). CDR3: CSAFSGRATNTEAFF. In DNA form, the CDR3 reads TGCAGTGCTTTCAGCGGGAGGGCTACGAACACTGAAGCTTTCTTT.

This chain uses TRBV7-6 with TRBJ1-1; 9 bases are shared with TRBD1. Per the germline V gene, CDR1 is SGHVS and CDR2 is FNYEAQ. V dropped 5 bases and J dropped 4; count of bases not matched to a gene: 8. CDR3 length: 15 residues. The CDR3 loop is CASSGIQGAGTEAFF. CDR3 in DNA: TGTGCCAGCAGCGGCATACAGGGGGCCGGCACTGAAGCTTTCTTT.

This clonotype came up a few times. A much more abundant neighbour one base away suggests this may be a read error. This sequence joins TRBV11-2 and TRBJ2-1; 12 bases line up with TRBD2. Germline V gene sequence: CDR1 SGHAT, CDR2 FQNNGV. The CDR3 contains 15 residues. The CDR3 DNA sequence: TGTGCCAGTTCTAGCGGGAGGGCCGCCTACAATGGGCAGTTCTTC. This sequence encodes CASSSGRAAYNGQFF. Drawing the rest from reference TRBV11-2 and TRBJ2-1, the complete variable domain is EAGVAQSPRYKIIEKRQSVAFWCNPISGHATLYWYQQILGQGPKLLIQFQNNGVVDDSQLPKDRFSAERLKGVDSTLKIQPAKLEDSAVYLCASSSGRAAYNGQFFGPGTRLTVL.

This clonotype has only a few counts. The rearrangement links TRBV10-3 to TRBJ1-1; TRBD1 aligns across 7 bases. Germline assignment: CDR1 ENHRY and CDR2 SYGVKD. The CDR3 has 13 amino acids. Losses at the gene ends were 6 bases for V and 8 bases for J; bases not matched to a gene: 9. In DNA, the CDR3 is TGTGCCATCAGACGGGACAGCGACCTAGAAGCTTTCTTT. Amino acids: CAIRRDSDLEAFF.

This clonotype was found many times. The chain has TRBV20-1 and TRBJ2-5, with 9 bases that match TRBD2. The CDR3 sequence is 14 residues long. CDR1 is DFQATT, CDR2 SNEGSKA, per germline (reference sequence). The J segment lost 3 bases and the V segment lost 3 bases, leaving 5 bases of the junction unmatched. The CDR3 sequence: CSASRLAEKETQYF. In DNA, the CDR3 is TGCAGTGCTAGTAGACTAGCGGAAAAAGAGACCCAGTACTTC.

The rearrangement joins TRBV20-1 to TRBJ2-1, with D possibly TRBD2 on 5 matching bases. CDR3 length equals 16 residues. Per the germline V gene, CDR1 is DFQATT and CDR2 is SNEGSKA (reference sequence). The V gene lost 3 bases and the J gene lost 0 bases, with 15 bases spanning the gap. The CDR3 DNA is TGCAGTGCTAGCAAACCGGGAACGAGCTCCTACAATGAGCAGTTCTTC. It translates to CSASKPGTSSYNEQFF.

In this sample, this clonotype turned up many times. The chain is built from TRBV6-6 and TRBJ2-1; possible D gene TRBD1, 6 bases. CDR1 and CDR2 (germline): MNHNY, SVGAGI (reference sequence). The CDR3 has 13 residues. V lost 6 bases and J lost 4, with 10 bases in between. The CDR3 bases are TGTGCCAGCAGCATAACAGGGTACAATGAGCAGTTCTTC. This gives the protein CASSITGYNEQFF.

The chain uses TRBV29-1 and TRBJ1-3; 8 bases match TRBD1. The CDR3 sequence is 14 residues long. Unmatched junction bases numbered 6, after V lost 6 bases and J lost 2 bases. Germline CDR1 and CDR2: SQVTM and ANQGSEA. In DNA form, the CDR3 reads TGCAGCGTAGACGACAGGGGCACTGGAAACACCATATATTTT. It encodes CSVDDRGTGNTIYF.

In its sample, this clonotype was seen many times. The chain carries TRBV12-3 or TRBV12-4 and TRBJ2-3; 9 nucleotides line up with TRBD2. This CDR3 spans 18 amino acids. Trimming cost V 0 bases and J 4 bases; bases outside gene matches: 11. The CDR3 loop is CASSLAEETSGGPDTQYF. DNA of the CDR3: TGTGCCAGCAGTTTAGCAGAGGAGACTAGCGGCGGACCAGATACGCAGTATTTT.

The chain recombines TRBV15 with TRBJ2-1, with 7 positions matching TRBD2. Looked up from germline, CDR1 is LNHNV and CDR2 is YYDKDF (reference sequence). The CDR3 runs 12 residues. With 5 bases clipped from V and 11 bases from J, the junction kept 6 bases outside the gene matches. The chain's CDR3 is CATSHRGEKQFF. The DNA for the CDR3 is TGTGCCACCAGCCACCGGGGGGAGAAGCAGTTCTTC.

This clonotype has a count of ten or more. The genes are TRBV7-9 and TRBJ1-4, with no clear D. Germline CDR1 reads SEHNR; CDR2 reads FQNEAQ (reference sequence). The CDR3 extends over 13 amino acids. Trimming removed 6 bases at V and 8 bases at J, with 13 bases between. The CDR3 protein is CASRSAWQEKLFF. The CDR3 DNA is TGTGCCAGCAGAAGCGCCTGGCAGGAAAAACTGTTTTTT.

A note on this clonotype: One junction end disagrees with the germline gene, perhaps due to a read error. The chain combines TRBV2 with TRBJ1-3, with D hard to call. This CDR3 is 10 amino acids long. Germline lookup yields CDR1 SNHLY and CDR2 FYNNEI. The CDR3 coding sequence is TGTGCCAGCAGTGAAAGGGAGGGAGATTTT. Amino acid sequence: CASSEREGDF.

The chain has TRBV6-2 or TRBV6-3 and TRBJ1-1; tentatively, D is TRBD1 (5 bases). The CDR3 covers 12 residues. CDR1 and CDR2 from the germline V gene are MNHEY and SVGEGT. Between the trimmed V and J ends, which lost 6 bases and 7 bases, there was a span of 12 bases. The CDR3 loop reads CASRRGTLEAFF. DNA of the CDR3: TGTGCCAGCAGGCGGGGGACCCTTGAAGCTTTCTTT.

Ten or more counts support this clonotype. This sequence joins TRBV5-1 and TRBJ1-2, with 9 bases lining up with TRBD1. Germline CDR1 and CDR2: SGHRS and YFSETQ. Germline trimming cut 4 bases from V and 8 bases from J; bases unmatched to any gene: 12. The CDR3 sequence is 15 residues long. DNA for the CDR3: TGCGCCAGCAGCCCCCGGGCGGGACAGGGCAGCGGCTACACCTTC. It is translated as CASSPRAGQGSGYTF.

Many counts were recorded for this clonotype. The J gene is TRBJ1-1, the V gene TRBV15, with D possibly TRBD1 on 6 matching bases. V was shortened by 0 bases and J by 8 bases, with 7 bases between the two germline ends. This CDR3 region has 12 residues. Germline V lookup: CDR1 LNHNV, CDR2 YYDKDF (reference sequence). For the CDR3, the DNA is TGTGCCACCAGCAGAGAGGACAGAGAAGCTTTCTTT. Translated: CATSREDREAFF.

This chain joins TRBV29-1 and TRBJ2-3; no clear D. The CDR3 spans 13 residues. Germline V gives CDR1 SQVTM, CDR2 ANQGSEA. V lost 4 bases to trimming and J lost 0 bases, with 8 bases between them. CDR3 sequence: CSVGPPSTDTQYF. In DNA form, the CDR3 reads TGCAGCGTTGGGCCCCCTAGCACAGATACGCAGTATTTT.

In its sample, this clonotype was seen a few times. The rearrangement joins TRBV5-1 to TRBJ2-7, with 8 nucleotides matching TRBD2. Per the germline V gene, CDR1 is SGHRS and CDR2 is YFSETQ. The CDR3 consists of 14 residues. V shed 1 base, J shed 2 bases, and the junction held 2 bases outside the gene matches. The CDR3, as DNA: TGCGCCAGCAGCTTGAGCGGGAGCACCTACGAGCAGTACTTC. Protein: CASSLSGSTYEQYF.

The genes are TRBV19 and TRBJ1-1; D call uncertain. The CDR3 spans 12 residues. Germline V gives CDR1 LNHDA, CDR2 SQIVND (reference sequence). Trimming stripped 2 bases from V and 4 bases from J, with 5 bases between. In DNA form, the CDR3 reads TGTGCCAGTAGTATATATGGCACTGAAGCTTTCTTT. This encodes CASSIYGTEAFF.

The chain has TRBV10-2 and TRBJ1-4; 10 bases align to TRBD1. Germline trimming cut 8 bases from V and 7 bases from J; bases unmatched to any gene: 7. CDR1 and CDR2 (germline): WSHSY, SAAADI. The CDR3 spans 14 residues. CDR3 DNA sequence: TGCGCCAGCTGTGGACAGGGGGTTGGTGAAAAACTGTTTTTT. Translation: CASCGQGVGEKLFF.

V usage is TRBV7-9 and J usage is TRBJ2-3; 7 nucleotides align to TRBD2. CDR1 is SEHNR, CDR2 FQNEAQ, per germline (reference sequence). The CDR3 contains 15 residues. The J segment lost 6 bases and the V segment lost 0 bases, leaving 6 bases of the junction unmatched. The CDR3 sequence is CASSLAGGVYDTQYF. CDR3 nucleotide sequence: TGTGCCAGCAGCTTAGCGGGGGGGGTTTACGATACGCAGTATTTT.

The chain's CDR3 is CSARDLRAVVEQFF. As DNA, the CDR3 is TGCAGTGCTAGAGATCTGAGAGCGGTCGTAGAGCAGTTCTTC. The V call is TRBV20-1, the J call TRBJ2-1, with D maybe TRBD2 (5 bases). This CDR3 is 14 amino acids long. V was shortened by 0 bases and J by 10 bases, with 16 bases between the two germline ends. Germline V CDR1 and CDR2: DFQATT, SNEGSKA (reference sequence).